Included here is one T cell receptor beta chain sequence, with context. Its specificity is not known. This entry belongs to a study of CD8 T cells in ankylosing spondylitis. Study-wide results and limits: Enrichment of disease-linked clones was reportedly significant in matched ankylosing spondylitis synovial fluid.

One entry per CDR3 protein results from TCRdb running MiXCR on the 5' RACE reads. The sample has about 160,000 distinct CDR3 sequences; around 19% are singletons. The origin of this receptor is a male donor with ankylosing spondylitis or in good health (not recorded which). Input material: blood, either unsorted or a sorted T cell fraction (not recorded which).

The CDR3 region is CASSLRVDYGYTF. The CDR3 DNA reads as TGTGCCAGCAGCTTGAGGGTCGATTATGGCTACACCTTC. The rearrangement links TRBV5-4 to TRBJ1-2; D call uncertain. The CDR3 is made up of 13 amino acids. Trimming pared 1 base from V and 5 bases from J, leaving 9 bases between. The germline V gene has CDR1 SGHNT and CDR2 YYREEE (reference sequence).